This TCR beta chain was identified in a study of shared clonotypes between healthy human individuals. Per germline, CDR1 SGHRS and CDR2 YFSETQ. Deletions cut 0 bases from V and 6 bases from J, with 6 bases between. CDR3 length: 13 residues. Using immunoSEQ multiplex PCR, the repertoire was profiled, and TCRdb retains in-frame clones only, with some absent. The table includes more than 2 million clones, 90% to 95% detected once. The specimen was naive CD4+ T cells sorted from blood. This sample's subset: CD45RA+ positively selected. This receptor was identified in a man younger than 35 in good health. The J gene is TRBJ2-2, the V gene TRBV5-1; D tentatively reads TRBD1 or TRBD2 (5 bases each). The CDR3 spells CASSLGGAGELFF. For the CDR3, the DNA is TGCGCCAGCAGCTTGGGAGGGGCCGGGGAGCTGTTTTTT.